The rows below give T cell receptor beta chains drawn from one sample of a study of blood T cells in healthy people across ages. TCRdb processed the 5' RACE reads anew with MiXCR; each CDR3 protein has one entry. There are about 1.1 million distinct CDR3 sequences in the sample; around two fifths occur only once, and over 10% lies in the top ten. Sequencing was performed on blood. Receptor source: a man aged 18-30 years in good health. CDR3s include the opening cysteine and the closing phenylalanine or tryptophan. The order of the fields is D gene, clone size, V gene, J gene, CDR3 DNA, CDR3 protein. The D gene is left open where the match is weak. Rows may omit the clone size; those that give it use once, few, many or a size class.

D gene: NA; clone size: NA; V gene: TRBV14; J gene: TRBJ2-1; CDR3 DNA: TGTGCCAGCAGCCCCTATTTTGGCTCGAGGGGCTACAATGAGCAGTTCTTC; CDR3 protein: CASSPYFGSRGYNEQFF
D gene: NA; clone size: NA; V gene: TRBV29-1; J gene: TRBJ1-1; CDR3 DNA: TGCAGCGTTGAAGATCGCTCAACCCGGGGGGTGGGCACTGAAGCTTTCTTT; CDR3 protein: CSVEDRSTRGVGTEAFF
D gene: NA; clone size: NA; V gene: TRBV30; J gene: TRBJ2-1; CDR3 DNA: TGTGCCTGGAGTGTCGACGGGCCCTACAATGAGCAGTTCTTC; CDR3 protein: CAWSVDGPYNEQFF
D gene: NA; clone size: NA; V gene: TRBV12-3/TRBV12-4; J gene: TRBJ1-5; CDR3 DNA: TGTGCCAGCAGTTTGAGAGGGGGAAAACAGCCCCAGCATTTT; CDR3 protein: CASSLRGGKQPQHF
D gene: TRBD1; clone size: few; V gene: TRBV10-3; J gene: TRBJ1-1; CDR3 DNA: TGTGCCATCAGAACGACAGGGATTGGCACTGAAGCTTTCTTT; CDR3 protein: CAIRTTGIGTEAFF
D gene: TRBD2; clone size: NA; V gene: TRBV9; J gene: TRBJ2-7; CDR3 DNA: TGTGCCAGCAGCGTAGCTACTAGCGGGGGGCACCTCTCCTACAATGAGCAGTACTTC; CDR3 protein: CASSVATSGGHLSYNEQYF
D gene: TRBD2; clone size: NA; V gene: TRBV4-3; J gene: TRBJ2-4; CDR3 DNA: TGCGCCAGCAGCCAGTTTGCGGGGGGGCCGATGTACAAAAACATTCAGTACTTC; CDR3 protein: CASSQFAGGPMYKNIQYF
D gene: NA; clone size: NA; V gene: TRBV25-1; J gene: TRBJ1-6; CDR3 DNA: TGTGCCAGCAGTAAGGGTAATTCACCCCTCCACTTT; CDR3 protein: CASSKGNSPLHF
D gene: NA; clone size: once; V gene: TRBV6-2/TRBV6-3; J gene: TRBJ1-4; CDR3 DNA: TGTGCTAGCAGTCAGACAGGTTATAATGAAAAACTGTTTTTT; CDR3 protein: CASSQTGYNEKLFF
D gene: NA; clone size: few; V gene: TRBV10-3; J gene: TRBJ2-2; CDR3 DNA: TGTGCCACCACGGAGGCTAGGGAGCTGTTTTTT; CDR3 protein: CATTEARELFF
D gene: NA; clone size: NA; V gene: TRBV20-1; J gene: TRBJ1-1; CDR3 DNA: TGCAGTGCTAGAGGGGGGGGGAGGACTGAAGCTTTCTTT; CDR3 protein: CSARGGGRTEAFF
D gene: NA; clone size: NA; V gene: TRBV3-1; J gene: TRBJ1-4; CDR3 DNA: TGTGCCAGCAGCCCGGAGGGCATTGCAACTAATGAAAAACTGTTTTTT; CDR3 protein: CASSPEGIATNEKLFF
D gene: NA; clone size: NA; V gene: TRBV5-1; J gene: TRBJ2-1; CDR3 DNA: TGCGCCAGCAGCTCCAACTCGGGGGGCGCCAATGAGCAGTTCTTC; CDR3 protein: CASSSNSGGANEQFF
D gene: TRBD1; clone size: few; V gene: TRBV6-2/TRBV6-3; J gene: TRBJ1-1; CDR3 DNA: TGTGCCAGCACTTCAGGGGGTTTAAACACTGAAGCTTTCTTT; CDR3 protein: CASTSGGLNTEAFF
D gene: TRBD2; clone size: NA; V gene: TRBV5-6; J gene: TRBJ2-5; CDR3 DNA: TGTGCCAGCAGCGAACTACTAGCGGGGGAGCAAGAGACCCAGTACTTC; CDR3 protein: CASSELLAGEQETQYF
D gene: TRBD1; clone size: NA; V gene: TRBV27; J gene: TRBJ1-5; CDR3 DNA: TGTGCCAGCAGCCTAACCGCAGGGGGGAGCAATCAGCCCCAGCATTTT; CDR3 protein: CASSLTAGGSNQPQHF
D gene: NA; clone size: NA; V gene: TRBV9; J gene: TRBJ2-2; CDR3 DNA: TGTGCCAGTAACAGGAACGCGAACACCGGGGAGCTGTTTTTT; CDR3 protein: CASNRNANTGELFF
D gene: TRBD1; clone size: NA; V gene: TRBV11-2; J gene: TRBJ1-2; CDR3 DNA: TGTGCCAGCAGCTCATCCGGGACAGCTAACTATGGCTACACCTTC; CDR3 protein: CASSSSGTANYGYTF
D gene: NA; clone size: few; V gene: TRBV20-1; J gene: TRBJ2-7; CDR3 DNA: TGCAGTGCTAGAGAGGCCTTTCCGAGCTCCTACGAGCAGTACTTC; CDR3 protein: CSAREAFPSSYEQYF
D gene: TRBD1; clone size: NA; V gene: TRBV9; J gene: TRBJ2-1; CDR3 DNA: TGTGCCAGCAGCGCCGCGACAGGGGGTGCCTACAATGAGCAGTTCTTC; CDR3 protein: CASSAATGGAYNEQFF
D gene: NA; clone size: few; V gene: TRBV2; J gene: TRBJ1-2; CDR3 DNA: TGTGCCAGCAGTGAATGGCGACAGGAACAGAATGGCTACACCTTC; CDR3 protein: CASSEWRQEQNGYTF
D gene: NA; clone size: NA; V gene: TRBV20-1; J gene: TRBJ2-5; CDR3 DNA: TGCAGTGTCTCAGTAGGGACCTCCTACGGGCAGTACTTC; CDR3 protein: CSVSVGTSYGQYF
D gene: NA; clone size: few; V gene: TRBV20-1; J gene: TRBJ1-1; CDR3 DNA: TGCAGTGCCCGAAGGACGGTTGAAAACACTGAAGCTTTCTTT; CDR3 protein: CSARRTVENTEAFF
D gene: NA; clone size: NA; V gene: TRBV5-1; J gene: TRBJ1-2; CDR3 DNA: TGCGCCAGCAGCTTGGTAGATTCCTCCAACTATGGCTACACCTTC; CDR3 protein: CASSLVDSSNYGYTF
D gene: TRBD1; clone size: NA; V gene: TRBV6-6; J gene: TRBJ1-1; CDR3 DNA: TGTGCCAGCAGTTCTTACAGGGGCTGGGGGGGGACTGAAGCTTTCTTT; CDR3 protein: CASSSYRGWGGTEAFF
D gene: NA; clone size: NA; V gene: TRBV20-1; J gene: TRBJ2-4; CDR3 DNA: TGCAGGGCTCCCCCTGAGATAACAGCCAAAAACATTCAGTACTTC; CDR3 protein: CRAPPEITAKNIQYF
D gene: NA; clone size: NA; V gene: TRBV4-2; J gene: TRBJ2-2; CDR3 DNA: TGTGCCGGCGGGGCCTCTACCGGGGAGCTGTTTTTT; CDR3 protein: CAGGASTGELFF
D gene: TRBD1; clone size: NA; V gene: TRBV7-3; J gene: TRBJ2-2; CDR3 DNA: TGTGCCAGCAGCTTTGGACAGGGGGCGGACACCGGGGAGCTGTTTTTT; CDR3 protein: CASSFGQGADTGELFF
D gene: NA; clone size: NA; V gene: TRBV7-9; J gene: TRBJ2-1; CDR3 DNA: TGTGCCAGCAGCTTAGCGTTGTCAGAACGGAGGCAGTTCTTC; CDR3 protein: CASSLALSERRQFF
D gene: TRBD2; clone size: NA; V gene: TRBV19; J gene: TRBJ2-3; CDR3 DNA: TGTGCCAGTAGTACTAGCGGGGGGCCGACTTACACAGATACGCAGTATTTT; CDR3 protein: CASSTSGGPTYTDTQYF
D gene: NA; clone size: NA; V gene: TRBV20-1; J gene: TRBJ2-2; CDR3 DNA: TGCAGTGCGAGGGGTACGGTTCCCGAGACTACCGGGGAGCTGTTTTTT; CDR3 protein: CSARGTVPETTGELFF
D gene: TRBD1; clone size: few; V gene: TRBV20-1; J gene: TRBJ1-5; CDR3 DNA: TGCAGCCCGGGACAGCTATTTAGCAATCAGCCCCAGCATTTT; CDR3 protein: CSPGQLFSNQPQHF
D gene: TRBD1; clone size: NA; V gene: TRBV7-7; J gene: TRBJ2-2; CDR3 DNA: TGTGCCAGCAGCTTTCCCACAGGGGAAACCGGGGAGCTGTTTTTT; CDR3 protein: CASSFPTGETGELFF
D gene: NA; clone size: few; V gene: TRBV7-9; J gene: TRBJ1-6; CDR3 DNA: TGTGCCAGCAGCTTAGTTGGGGGGTCCTATAATTCACCCCTCCACTTT; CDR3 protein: CASSLVGGSYNSPLHF
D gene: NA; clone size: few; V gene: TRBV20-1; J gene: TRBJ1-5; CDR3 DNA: TGCAGTGCTCATTACAGGGAAGAGCCCCAGCATTTT; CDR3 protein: CSAHYREEPQHF
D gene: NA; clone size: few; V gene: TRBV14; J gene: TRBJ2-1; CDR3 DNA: TGTGCCAGCAGCTTTAATTTAGGCGGGGCCACCGAGCAGTTCTTC; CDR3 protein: CASSFNLGGATEQFF
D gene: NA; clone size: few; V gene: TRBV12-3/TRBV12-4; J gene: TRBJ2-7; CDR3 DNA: TGTGCCAGCAGTCCCACTTCCTGCGAGCAGTACTTC; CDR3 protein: CASSPTSCEQYF
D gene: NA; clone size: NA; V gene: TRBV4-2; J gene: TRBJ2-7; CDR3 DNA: TGTGCCAGCAGCCAAGAACTAGATTTGAATGAGCAGTACTTC; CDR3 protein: CASSQELDLNEQYF
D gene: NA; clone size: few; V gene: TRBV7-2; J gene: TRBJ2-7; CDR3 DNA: TGTGCCAGCAGCTTACAGCCACCGTCCTACGAGCAGTACTTC; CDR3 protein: CASSLQPPSYEQYF
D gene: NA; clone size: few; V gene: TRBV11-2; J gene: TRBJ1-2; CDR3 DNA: TGTGCCAGCAGCTTATATACAGGGAGTCCCTCTGGCTACACCTTC; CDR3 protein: CASSLYTGSPSGYTF